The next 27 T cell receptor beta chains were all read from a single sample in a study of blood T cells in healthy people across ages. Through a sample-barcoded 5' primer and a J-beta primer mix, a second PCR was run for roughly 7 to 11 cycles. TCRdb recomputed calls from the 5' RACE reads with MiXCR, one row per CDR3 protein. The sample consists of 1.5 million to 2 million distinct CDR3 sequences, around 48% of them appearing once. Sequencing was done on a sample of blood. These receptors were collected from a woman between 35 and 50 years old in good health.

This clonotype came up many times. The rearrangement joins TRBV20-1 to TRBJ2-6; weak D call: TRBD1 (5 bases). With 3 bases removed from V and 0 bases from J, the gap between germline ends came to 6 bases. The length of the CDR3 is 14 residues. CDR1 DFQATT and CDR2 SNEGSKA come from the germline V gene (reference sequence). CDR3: CSASDSSGANVLTF. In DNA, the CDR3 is TGCAGTGCTAGTGACAGCTCTGGGGCCAACGTCCTGACTTTC.

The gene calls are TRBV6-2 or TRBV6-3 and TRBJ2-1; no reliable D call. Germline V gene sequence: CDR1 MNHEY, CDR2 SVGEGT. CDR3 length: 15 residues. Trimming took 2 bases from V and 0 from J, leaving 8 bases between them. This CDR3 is CASSYRRASYNEQFF. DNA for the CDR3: TGTGCCAGCAGTTACAGACGGGCCTCCTACAATGAGCAGTTCTTC.

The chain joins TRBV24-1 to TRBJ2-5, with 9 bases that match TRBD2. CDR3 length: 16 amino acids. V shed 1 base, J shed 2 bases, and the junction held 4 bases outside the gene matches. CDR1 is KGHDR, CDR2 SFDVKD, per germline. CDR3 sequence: CATSDFVAGAQETQYF. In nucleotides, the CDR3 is TGTGCCACCAGTGATTTTGTAGCGGGGGCTCAAGAGACCCAGTACTTC.

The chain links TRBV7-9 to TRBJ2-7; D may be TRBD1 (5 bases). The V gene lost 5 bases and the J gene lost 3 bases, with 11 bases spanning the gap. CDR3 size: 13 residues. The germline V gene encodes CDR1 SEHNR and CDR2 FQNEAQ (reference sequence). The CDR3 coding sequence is TGTGCCAGCAGCAAGACAGATTACTACGAGCAGTACTTC. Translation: CASSKTDYYEQYF.

The CDR3 protein is CSARGQDLHF. The CDR3 DNA reads TGCAGTGCTAGGGGACAGGACCTCCACTTT. This sequence joins TRBV20-1 and TRBJ1-6; 8 positions match TRBD1. The CDR3 length is 10 residues. The germline V gene encodes CDR1 DFQATT and CDR2 SNEGSKA (reference sequence). V was clipped by 3 bases and J by 15 bases; unmatched bases: 1.

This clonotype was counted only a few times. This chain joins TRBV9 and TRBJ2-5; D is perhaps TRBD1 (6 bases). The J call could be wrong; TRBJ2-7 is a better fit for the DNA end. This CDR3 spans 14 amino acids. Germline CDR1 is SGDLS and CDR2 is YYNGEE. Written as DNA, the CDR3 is TGTGCCAGCAGCGTTGGGGGCCCCCCCACCGAGCAGTACTTC. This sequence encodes CASSVGGPPTEQYF.

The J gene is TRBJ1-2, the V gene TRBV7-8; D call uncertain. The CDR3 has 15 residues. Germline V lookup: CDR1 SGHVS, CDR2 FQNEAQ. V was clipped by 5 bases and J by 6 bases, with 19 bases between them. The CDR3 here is CASSQLIGLENGYTF. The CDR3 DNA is TGTGCCAGCAGCCAGCTTATAGGGCTCGAGAATGGCTACACCTTC.

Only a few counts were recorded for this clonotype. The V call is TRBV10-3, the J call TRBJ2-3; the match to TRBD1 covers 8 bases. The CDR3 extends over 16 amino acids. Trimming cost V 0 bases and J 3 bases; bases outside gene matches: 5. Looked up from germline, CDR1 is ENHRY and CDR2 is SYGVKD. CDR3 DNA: TGTGCCATCAGTGAGTCTGCAGGGGGCCGGACAGATACGCAGTATTTT. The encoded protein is CAISESAGGRTDTQYF.

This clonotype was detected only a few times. The CDR3 is CSVTPRDTQYF. CDR3 nucleotide sequence: TGCAGCGTTACTCCTAGAGATACGCAGTATTTT. The J gene is TRBJ2-3, the V gene TRBV29-1; D unclear. Trimming took off 5 bases at V and 5 bases at J, with 8 bases between the two ends. Germline V gene sequence: CDR1 SQVTM, CDR2 ANQGSEA. CDR3 length equals 11 residues.

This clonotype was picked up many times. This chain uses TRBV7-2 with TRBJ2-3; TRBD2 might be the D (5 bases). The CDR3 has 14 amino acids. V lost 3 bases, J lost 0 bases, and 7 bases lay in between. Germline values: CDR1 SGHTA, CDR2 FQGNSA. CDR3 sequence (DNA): TGTGCCAGCAGCTTCCGCGGGAGCACAGATACGCAGTATTTT. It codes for CASSFRGSTDTQYF.

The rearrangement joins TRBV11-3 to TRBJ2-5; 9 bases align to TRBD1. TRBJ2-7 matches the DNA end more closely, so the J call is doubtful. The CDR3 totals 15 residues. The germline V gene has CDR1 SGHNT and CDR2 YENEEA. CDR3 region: CASSLDGTGLNEQYF. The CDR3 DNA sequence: TGTGCCAGCAGCTTAGACGGGACAGGGTTAAACGAGCAGTACTTC.

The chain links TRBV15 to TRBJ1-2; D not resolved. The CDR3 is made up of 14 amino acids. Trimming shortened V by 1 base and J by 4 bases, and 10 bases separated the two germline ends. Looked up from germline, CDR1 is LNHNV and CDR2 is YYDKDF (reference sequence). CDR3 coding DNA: TGTGCCACCAGCAGAGGGGCCAGGTTCTATGGCTACACCTTC. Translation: CATSRGARFYGYTF.

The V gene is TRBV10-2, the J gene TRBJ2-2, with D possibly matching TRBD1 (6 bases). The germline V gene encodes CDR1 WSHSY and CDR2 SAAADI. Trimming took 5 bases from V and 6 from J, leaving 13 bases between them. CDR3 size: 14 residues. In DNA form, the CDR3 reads TGCGCCAGCAGTTTGTGGGGGCAGGCCGGGGAGCTGTTTTTT. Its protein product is CASSLWGQAGELFF.

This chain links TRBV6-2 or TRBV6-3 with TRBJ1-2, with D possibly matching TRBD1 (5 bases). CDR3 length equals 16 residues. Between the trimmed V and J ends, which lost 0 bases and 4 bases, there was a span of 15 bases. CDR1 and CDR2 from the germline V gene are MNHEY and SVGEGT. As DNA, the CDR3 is TGTGCCAGCAGTTACTCAGGGACCCGTCTCACCTATGGCTACACCTTC. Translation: CASSYSGTRLTYGYTF.

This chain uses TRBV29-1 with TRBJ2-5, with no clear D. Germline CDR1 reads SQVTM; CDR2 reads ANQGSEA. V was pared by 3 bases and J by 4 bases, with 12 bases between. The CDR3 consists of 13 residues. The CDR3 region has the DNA TGCAGCGTTGACAGAGTCCTAGGAGAGACCCAGTACTTC. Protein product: CSVDRVLGETQYF.

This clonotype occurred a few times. Written as DNA, the CDR3 is TGTGCCAGCAGCGTAGGACAGAATACTAATGAAAAACTGTTTTTT. It specifies CASSVGQNTNEKLFF. V usage is TRBV9 and J usage is TRBJ1-4, with D perhaps matching TRBD1 (5 bases). The V end lost 0 bases, the J end lost 2 bases, and 8 bases lay between the germline ends. Per germline, CDR1 SGDLS and CDR2 YYNGEE. The CDR3 sequence is 15 residues long.

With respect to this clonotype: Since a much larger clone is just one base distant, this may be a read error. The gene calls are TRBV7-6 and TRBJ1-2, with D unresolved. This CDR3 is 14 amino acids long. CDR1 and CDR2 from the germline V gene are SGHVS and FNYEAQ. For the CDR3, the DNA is TGTGTCAGCAGCCCCCTAGAGGGATTCTATGGCTACACCTTC. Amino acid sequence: CVSSPLEGFYGYTF.

The CDR3 coding sequence is TGTGCCAGCAGTGGGAGCCCCCTCGCCGTGCAGTTCTTC. This gives the protein CASSGSPLAVQFF. The chain carries TRBV28 and TRBJ2-1; possibly TRBD2 for D (5 bases). The CDR3 runs 13 residues. Germline CDR1 reads MDHEN; CDR2 reads SYDVKM. The V end lost 5 bases, the J end lost 12 bases, and 17 bases lay between the germline ends.

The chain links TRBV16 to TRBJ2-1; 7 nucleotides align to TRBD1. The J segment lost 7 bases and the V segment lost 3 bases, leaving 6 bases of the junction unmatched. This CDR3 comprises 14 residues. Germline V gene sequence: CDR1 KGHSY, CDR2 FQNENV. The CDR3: CASSHRQGANEQFF. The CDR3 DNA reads TGTGCCAGCAGCCACCGACAGGGTGCTAATGAGCAGTTCTTC.

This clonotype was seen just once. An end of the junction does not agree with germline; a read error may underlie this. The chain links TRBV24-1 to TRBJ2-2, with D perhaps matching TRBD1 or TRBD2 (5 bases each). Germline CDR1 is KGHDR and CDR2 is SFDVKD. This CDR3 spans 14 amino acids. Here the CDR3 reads CATSDIGTTGELFF. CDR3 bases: TGTGCTACCAGTGATATCGGGACCACCGGGGAGCTGTTTTTT.

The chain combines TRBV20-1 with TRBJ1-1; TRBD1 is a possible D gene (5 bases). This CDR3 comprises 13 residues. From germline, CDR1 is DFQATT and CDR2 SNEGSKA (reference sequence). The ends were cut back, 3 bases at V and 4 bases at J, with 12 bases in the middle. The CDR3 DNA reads TGCAGTGCTAGGGCCTTTCAGGGCACTGAAGCTTTCTTT. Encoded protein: CSARAFQGTEAFF.

CDR3 sequence reads: CASSLGSTDKPYGYTF. CDR3 bases: TGTGCCAGCAGTTTGGGTAGTACAGATAAACCCTATGGCTACACCTTC. This sequence joins TRBV6-5 and TRBJ1-2, with D unclear. CDR1 and CDR2 from the germline V gene are MNHEY and SVGAGI. This CDR3 comprises 16 residues. V dropped 4 bases and J dropped 4 bases, with 19 bases sitting between them.

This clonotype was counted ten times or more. The CDR3 coding sequence is TGTGCCAGCAGCTTACGCAACAATGAGCAGTTCTTC. Translation gives CASSLRNNEQFF. The chain recombines TRBV7-2 with TRBJ2-1, with D uncertain. Germline V lookup: CDR1 SGHTA, CDR2 FQGNSA. The germline V and J ends were trimmed by 2 bases and 5 bases, with 4 bases remaining between them. CDR3 size: 12 residues.

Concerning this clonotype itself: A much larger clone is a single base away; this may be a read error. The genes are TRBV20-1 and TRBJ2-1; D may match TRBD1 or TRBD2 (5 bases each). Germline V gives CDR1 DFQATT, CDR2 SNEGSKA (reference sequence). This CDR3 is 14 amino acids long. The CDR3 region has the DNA TGCAGTGCTAGCGGGACCGGGCACTACAATGAGCTGTTCTTC. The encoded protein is CSASGTGHYNELFF.

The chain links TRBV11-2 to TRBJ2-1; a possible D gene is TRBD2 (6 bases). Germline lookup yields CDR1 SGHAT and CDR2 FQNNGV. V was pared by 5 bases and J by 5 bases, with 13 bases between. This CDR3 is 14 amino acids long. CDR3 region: CASSVRAGNNEQFF. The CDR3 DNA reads TGTGCCAGCAGCGTACGTGCGGGGAACAATGAGCAGTTCTTC.

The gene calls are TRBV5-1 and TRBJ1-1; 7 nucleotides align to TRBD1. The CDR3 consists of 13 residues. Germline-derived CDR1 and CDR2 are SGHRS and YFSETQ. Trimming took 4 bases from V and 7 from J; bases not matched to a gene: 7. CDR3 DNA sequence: TGCGCCAGCAGCATAGACAGGGTGAATGAAGCTTTCTTT. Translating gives CASSIDRVNEAFF.

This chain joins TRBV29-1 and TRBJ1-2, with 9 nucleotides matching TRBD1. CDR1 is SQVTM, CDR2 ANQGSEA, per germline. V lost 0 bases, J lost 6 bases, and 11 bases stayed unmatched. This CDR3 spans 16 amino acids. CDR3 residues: CSVEDRTLGQGNGYTF. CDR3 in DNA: TGCAGCGTTGAAGACAGAACGTTAGGACAGGGGAATGGCTACACCTTC.